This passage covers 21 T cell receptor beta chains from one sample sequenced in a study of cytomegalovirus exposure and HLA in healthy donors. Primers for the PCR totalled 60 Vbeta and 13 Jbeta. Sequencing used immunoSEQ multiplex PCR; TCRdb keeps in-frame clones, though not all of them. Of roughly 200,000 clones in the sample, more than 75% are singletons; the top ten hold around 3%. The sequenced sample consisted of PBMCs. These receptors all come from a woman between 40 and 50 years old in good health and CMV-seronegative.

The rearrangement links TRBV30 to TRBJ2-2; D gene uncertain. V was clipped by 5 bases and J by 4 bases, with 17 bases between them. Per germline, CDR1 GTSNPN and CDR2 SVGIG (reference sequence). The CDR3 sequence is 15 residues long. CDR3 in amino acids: CAWFAFGVATGELFF. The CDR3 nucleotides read TGTGCCTGGTTCGCGTTCGGAGTGGCCACCGGGGAGCTGTTTTTT.

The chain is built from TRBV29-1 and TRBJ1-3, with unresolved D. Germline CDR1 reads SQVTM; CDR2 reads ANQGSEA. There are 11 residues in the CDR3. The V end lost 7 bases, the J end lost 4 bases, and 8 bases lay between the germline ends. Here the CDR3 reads CSGASGNTIYF. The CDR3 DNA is TGCAGCGGAGCCTCGGGAAACACCATATATTTT.

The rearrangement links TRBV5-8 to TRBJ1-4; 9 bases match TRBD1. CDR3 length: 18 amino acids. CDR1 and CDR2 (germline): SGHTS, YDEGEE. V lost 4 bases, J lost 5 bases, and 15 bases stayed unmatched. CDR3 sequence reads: CASSPGQGRSRRNEKLFF. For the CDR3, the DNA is TGTGCCAGCAGCCCGGGACAGGGTCGGAGTAGACGGAATGAAAAACTGTTTTTT.

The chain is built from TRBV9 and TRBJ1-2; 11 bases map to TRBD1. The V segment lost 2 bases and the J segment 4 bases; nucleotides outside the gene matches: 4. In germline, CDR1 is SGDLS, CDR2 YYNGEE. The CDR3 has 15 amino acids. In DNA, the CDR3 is TGTGCCAGCAGCGTGGGACAGGGGGTTGTCTATGGCTACACCTTC. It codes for CASSVGQGVVYGYTF.

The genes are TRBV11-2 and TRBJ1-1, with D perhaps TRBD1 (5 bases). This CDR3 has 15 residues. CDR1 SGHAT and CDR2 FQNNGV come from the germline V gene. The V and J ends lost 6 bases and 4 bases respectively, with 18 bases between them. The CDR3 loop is CASRQPGGASTEAFF. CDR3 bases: TGTGCCAGCAGACAACCCGGGGGTGCGAGCACTGAAGCTTTCTTT.

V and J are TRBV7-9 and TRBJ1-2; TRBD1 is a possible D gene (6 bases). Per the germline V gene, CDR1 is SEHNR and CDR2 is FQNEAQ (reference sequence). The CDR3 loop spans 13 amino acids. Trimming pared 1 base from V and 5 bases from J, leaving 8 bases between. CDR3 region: CASSLGQGYGYTF. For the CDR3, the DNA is TGTGCCAGCAGCTTAGGGCAGGGGTATGGCTACACCTTC.

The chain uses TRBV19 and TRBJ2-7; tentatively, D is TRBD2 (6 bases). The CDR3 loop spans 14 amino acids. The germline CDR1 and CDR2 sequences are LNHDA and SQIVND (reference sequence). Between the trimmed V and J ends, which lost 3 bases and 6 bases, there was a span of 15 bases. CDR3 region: CASSIPNRRGEQYF. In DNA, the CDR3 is TGTGCCAGTAGTATCCCGAACAGGAGGGGCGAGCAGTACTTC.

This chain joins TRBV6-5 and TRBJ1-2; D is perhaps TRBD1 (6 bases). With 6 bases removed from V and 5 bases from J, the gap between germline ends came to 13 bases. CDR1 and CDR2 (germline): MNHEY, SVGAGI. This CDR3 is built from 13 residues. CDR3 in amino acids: CASRQQGTYGYTF. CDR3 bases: TGTGCCAGCAGACAACAGGGAACTTATGGCTACACCTTC.

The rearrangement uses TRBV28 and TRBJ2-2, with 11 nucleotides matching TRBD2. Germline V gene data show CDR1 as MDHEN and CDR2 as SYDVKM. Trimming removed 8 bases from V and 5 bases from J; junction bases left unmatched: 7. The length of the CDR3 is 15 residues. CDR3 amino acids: CASALAGGRTGELFF. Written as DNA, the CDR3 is TGTGCCAGCGCGCTAGCGGGAGGTCGTACCGGGGAGCTGTTTTTT.

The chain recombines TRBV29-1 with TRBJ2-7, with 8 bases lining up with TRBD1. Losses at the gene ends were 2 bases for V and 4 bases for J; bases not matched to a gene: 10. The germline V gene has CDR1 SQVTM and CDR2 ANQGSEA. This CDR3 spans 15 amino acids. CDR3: CSVESQGVTSYEQYF. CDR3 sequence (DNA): TGCAGCGTTGAATCACAGGGGGTTACCTCATACGAGCAGTACTTC.

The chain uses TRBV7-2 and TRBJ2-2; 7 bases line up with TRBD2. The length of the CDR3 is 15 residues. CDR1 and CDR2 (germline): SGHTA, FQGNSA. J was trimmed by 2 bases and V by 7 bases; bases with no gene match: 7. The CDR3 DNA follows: TGTGCCAGCATCCCGGGACTACTTAACACCGGGGAGCTGTTTTTT. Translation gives CASIPGLLNTGELFF. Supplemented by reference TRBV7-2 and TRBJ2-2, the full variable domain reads GAGVSQSPSNKVTEKGKDVELRCDPISGHTALYWYRQSLGQGLEFLIYFQGNSAPDKSGLPSDRFSAERTGGSVSTLTIQRTQQEDSAVYLCASIPGLLNTGELFFGEGSRLTVL.

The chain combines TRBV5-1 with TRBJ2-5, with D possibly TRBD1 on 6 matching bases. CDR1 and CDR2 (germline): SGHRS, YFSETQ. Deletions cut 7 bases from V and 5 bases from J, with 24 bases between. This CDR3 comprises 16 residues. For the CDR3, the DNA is TGCGCCAGCGGGCCTGGGTGGGACAAATACGGGGAGACCCAGTACTTC. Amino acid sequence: CASGPGWDKYGETQYF.

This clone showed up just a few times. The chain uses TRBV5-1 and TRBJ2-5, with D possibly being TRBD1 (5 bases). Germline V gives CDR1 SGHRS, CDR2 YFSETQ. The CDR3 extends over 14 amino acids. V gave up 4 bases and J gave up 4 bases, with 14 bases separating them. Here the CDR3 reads CASSKGLGSETQYF. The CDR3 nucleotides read TGCGCCAGCAGCAAGGGGCTCGGGTCAGAGACCCAGTACTTC.

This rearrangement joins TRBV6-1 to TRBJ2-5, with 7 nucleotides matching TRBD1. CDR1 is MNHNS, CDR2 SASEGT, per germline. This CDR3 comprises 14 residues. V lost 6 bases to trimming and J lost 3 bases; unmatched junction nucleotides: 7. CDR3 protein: CASRPGQTKETQYF. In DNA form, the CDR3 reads TGTGCCAGCAGACCGGGACAGACGAAAGAGACCCAGTACTTC.

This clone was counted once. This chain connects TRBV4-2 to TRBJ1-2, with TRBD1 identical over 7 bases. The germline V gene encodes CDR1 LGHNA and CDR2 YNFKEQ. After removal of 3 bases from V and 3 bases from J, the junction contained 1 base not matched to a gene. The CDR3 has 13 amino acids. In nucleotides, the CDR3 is TGTGCCAGCAGCCAGGGGACAGACTATGGCTACACCTTC. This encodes CASSQGTDYGYTF.

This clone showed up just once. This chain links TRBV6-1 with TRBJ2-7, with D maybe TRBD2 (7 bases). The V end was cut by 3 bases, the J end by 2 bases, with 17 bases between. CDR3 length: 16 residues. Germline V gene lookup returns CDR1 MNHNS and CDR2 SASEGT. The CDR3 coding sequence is TGTGCCAGCAGTGAGTATGGGGGGGGCAGCGCCTACGAGCAGTACTTC. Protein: CASSEYGGGSAYEQYF.

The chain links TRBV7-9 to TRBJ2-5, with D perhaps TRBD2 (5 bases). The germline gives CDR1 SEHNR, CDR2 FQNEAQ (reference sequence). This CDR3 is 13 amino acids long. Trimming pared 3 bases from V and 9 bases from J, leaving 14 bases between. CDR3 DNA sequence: TGTGCCAGCAGCTTGAGATTGGAGGACCCCCAGTACTTC. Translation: CASSLRLEDPQYF.

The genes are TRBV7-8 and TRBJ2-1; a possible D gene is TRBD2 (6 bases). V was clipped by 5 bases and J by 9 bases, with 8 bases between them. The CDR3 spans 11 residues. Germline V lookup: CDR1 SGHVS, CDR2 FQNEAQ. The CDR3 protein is CASSPAGEQFF. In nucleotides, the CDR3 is TGTGCCAGCAGCCCAGCGGGTGAGCAGTTCTTC.

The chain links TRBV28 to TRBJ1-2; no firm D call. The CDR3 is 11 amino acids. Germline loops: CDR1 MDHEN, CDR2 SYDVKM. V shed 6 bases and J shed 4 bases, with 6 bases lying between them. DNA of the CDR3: TGTGCCAGCAGGGCCCGCTATGGCTACACCTTC. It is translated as CASRARYGYTF.

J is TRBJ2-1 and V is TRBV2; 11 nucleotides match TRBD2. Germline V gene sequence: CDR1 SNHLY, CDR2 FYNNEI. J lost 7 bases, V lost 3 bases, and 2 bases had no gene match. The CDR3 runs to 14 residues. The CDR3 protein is CASSEGLAVNEQFF. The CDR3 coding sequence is TGTGCCAGCAGTGAGGGACTAGCGGTGAATGAGCAGTTCTTC.

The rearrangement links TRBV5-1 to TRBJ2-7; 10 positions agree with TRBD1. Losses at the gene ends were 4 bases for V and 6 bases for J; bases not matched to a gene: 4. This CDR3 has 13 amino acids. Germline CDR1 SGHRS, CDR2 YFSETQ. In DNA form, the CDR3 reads TGCGCCAGCAGCGAAAGGACAGGGGGCGAGCAGTACTTC. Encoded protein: CASSERTGGEQYF.